The rows below give T cell receptor beta chains drawn from one sample of a study of Graves' ophthalmopathy and Graves' hyperthyroidism. TCRdb processed the multiplex PCR reads anew with MiXCR; each CDR3 protein has one entry. The repertoire has about 740,000 distinct CDR3 sequences, roughly 40% of them found once; the top ten carry 40% to 45%. Sequencing was performed on peripheral blood. The receptors come from an adult man with Graves' ophthalmopathy. Both conserved end residues are part of each CDR3. The D gene is left open where the match is weak. The listing skips clone size in some rows; elsewhere it reads once, few, many or a size class.

>-|TRBV11-2|many|TRBJ2-7
TGTGCCAGCAGCTTATCGAGGGCAGTCGAGCAGTACTTC
CASSLSRAVEQYF
>TRBD1|TRBV12-3/TRBV12-4|many|TRBJ1-3
TGTGCCCTAGACAGGGCTGGAAACACCATATATTTT
CALDRAGNTIYF
>TRBD1|TRBV6-1|-|TRBJ2-2
TGTGCCAGCAGTGAAAGGACAGGGAGAGGGGAGCTGTTTTTT
CASSERTGRGELFF
>TRBD2|TRBV29-1|-|TRBJ2-3
TGCAGCGTTGGATCTAGCGGGAGGGGAGATACGCAGTATTTT
CSVGSSGRGDTQYF
>-|TRBV7-9|-|TRBJ2-2
TGTGCCAGCAGCCCACCGGCAGGCTACACCGGGGAGCTGTTTTTT
CASSPPAGYTGELFF
>TRBD1|TRBV10-2|many|TRBJ2-7
TGCGCCAGCGGATCAGGGGGCAACGAGCAGTACTTC
CASGSGGNEQYF
>TRBD1|TRBV7-8|many|TRBJ1-2
TGTGCCAGCAGCTCACAGGGGACCTATGATGGCTACACCTTC
CASSSQGTYDGYTF
>-|TRBV10-2|few|TRBJ2-5
TGCGCCAGCAGCCACAACAGAAGGGGCGAGACCCAGTACTTC
CASSHNRRGETQYF
>TRBD1|TRBV7-9|once|TRBJ2-7
TGTGCCAGCAATGACGAGGACAGGGGCTCCTACGAGCAGTACTTC
CASNDEDRGSYEQYF
>TRBD2|TRBV2|many|TRBJ2-7
TGTGCCAGCAGTGCTAGCGGGACAGTTTGGTGGCAGTACTTC
CASSASGTVWWQYF
>-|TRBV2|few|TRBJ1-5
TGTGCCAGCATGGAGGGAGGGGTCGGTCAGCCCCAGCATTTT
CASMEGGVGQPQHF
>-|TRBV2|many|TRBJ1-1
TGTGCCAGCAGGACCGGAGGACCAGACACTGAAGCTTTCTTT
CASRTGGPDTEAFF
>-|TRBV10-2|once|TRBJ1-1
TGCGCCAGCAGGGGAAGGGACAACACCGGGGCAAGGGACTACACTGAAGCTTTCTTT
CASRGRDNTGARDYTEAFF
>-|TRBV21-1|-|TRBJ1-1
TGTGCCAGCAGCAAAGCGAGGAACGGCCCGGGGCACACTGAAGCTTTCTTT
CASSKARNGPGHTEAFF
>TRBD1|TRBV30|-|TRBJ1-5
TGTGCCTGGACAAGGGGGCGCGATCAGCCCCAGCATTTT
CAWTRGRDQPQHF
>TRBD1|TRBV7-9|-|TRBJ2-3
TGTGCCAGCAGCGCTAGCTCGGACAGGGCGAATACGCAGTATTTT
CASSASSDRANTQYF
>-|TRBV29-1|-|TRBJ1-1
TGCAGCGTTGAGTTGGACAGTAGAGCTTTCTTT
CSVELDSRAFF
>TRBD1|TRBV7-9|-|TRBJ1-2
TGTGCCAGCAGCCTACAGGGGGGACAGGGGGCGGAAGGCTACACCTTC
CASSLQGGQGAEGYTF
>-|TRBV12-3/TRBV12-4|many|TRBJ2-2
TGTGCCAGCGCAAAGACAGTGTCCGGGGAGCTGTTTTTT
CASAKTVSGELFF
>TRBD1|TRBV15|-|TRBJ1-4
TGTGCCACCAGCAGAGATCGGTGGGGGACAGGGGGGGATGAAAAACTGTTTTTT
CATSRDRWGTGGDEKLFF
>TRBD1|TRBV24-1|-|TRBJ2-7
TGTGCCACCAGTTCAGGACAGGGGGCCAACGAGCAGTACTTC
CATSSGQGANEQYF
>TRBD1|TRBV2|-|TRBJ2-5
TGTGCCAGCAGCTTACAGGGGAGTGAAGAGACCCAGTACTTC
CASSLQGSEETQYF
>-|TRBV20-1|few|TRBJ2-7
TGCAGTGCGCGTCTAGCATATTCCTACGAGCAGTACTTC
CSARLAYSYEQYF
>-|TRBV6-5|few|TRBJ1-6
TGTGCCAGCAGTGACACACCCGGGACTGTCATTTCACCCCTCCACTTT
CASSDTPGTVISPLHF
>-|TRBV15|-|TRBJ1-2
TGTGCCACCAGCCATCAGTCCAGGCGGCAGGGGACCCTCACCTTC
CATSHQSRRQGTLTF
>TRBD2|TRBV2|-|TRBJ2-1
TGTGCCAGCAGCCAAAGTCTGGGACTAGCGGAAAATGAGCAGTTCTTC
CASSQSLGLAENEQFF
>-|TRBV2|many|TRBJ1-1
TGTGCCAGCACATGGGGCGTGAACACTGAAGCTTTCTTT
CASTWGVNTEAFF
>-|TRBV20-1|few|TRBJ2-7
TGCAGTGCTAGAGATATAACAGGGTATCGCTTGTACGAGCAGTACTTC
CSARDITGYRLYEQYF
>-|TRBV5-1|few|TRBJ1-3
TGCGCCAGCAGCTCGGGGGCGGCGGGAAACACCATATATTTT
CASSSGAAGNTIYF
>-|TRBV24-1|many|TRBJ2-2
TGTGCCACCAGTGATAATCGGCTAGCCTATATCGGGGAGCTGTTTTTT
CATSDNRLAYIGELFF
>TRBD1|TRBV24-1|few|TRBJ2-7
TGTGCCAGCAGGGGGACAGGGGACGCCGAGCAGTACTTC
CASRGTGDAEQYF
>-|TRBV6-5|many|TRBJ2-6
TGTGCCAGCAGCCTGACAGGCCCTGGGGCCAACGTCCTGACTTTC
CASSLTGPGANVLTF
>TRBD1|TRBV25-1|once|TRBJ2-2
TGTGCCAGCGGCGTAGGGGGACAGCGCGGCGGGGAGCTGTTTTTT
CASGVGGQRGGELFF
>TRBD1|TRBV2|many|TRBJ1-5
TGTGCCAGCAGTGCCGGGACAGGGGGCAATGGCAATCAGCCCCAGCATTTT
CASSAGTGGNGNQPQHF
>TRBD1|TRBV2|many|TRBJ1-5
TGTGCCAGCAGTGCCCAACAGGGGCCGCTTCAGCCCCAGCATTTT
CASSAQQGPLQPQHF
>-|TRBV7-2|many|TRBJ2-7
TGTGCCAGCAGCTCTCGGGAGTGGCAGTACTTC
CASSSREWQYF
>TRBD1|TRBV7-2|many|TRBJ2-5
TGTGCCAGCAGCCCACGGGACAGGGTGGAGACCCAGTACTTC
CASSPRDRVETQYF
>-|TRBV20-1|few|TRBJ2-7
TGCAGTGCTAGCGGGGGAGCCGTCTCCTACGAGCAGTACTTC
CSASGGAVSYEQYF
>TRBD2|TRBV24-1|few|TRBJ2-7
TGTGCCACCAGTGACCCCGGGACTAGCGAGCAGTACTTC
CATSDPGTSEQYF
>-|TRBV2|many|TRBJ1-5
TGTGCCAGCAGTGAAATTGGGGGCTACCAGCCCCAGCATTTT
CASSEIGGYQPQHF
>-|TRBV7-7|many|TRBJ2-7
TGTGCTAGTTCGCCAGGGGAGGGATACGAGCAGTACTTC
CASSPGEGYEQYF
>TRBD1|TRBV7-9|few|TRBJ1-5
TGTGCCAGCAGCCCAGAGGCGGGACAGGGTTACCAGCCCCAGCATTTT
CASSPEAGQGYQPQHF
>-|TRBV20-1|few|TRBJ1-5
TGCAGTGCTAGAAGGGGAGGAGGGGGCAATCAGCCCCAGCATTTT
CSARRGGGGNQPQHF
>-|TRBV20-1|-|TRBJ2-5
TGCAGTGCTACCCCGTCGGCTGCGCAAGAGACCCAGTACTTC
CSATPSAAQETQYF
>-|TRBV4-3|few|TRBJ2-5
TGCGCCAGCAGCCAAGATTGGGCTAGCTTAGAGACCCAGTACTTC
CASSQDWASLETQYF
>-|TRBV7-9|-|TRBJ2-5
TGTGCCAGCAGCGTAGAGGCGGTAGGAGAGACCCAGTACTTC
CASSVEAVGETQYF
>-|TRBV4-3|-|TRBJ1-1
TGCGCCAGCAGCCAAGTGAGCCAGGGCGCCACTGAAGCTTTCTTT
CASSQVSQGATEAFF
>TRBD1|TRBV29-1|-|TRBJ1-1
TGCAGCGTTGCGACAGGGGTGGCTCCACCTGAAGCTTTCTTT
CSVATGVAPPEAFF
>-|TRBV15|many|TRBJ1-5
TGTGCCACCAGCACCAGATCCGGGGTCAGCCCCCAGCATTTT
CATSTRSGVSPQHF
>-|TRBV11-2|-|TRBJ1-4
TGTGCCAGCAGCTTAGGTCGGACAGATAATGAAAAACTGCTTTTT
CASSLGRTDNEKLLF
>-|TRBV7-9|-|TRBJ1-1
TGTGCCAGCAGCCCTCCAGAGTCCCCCACTGAAGCTTTCTTT
CASSPPESPTEAFF
>TRBD1|TRBV2|-|TRBJ2-7
TGTGCCAGCAGTTACTCTGGGACAGGGAGCGAGCAGTACTTC
CASSYSGTGSEQYF
>-|TRBV19|few|TRBJ2-7
TGTGCCAGCAGCACTATGATAACCTACGAGCAGTACTTC
CASSTMITYEQYF
>TRBD2|TRBV7-2|many|TRBJ2-2
TGTGCCAGCGGCTGGGCGGGAGAAGTCGGGGAGCTGTTTTTT
CASGWAGEVGELFF
>TRBD1|TRBV7-9|many|TRBJ1-1
TGTGCCAGCAGCTGGGGATTTCCAGGGGGGAGTGAAGCTTTCTTT
CASSWGFPGGSEAFF
>-|TRBV7-2|few|TRBJ1-3
TGTGCCAGCAGCCAAGCGATGGGGGGCCGAAACACCATATATTTT
CASSQAMGGRNTIYF
>-|TRBV7-6|many|TRBJ2-7
TGTGCCAGCAGCTTAGTCGACGGGGAGACCTACGAGCAGTACTTC
CASSLVDGETYEQYF
>-|TRBV4-3|-|TRBJ1-4
TGCGCCAGCAGCCGGGGGAATAATGAAAAACTGTTTTTT
CASSRGNNEKLFF
>-|TRBV20-1|few|TRBJ2-7
TGCAGTGCTAGAGCGGGTGGGAGAGAGCAGTACTTC
CSARAGGREQYF